The clone carrying this TCR beta chain was seen a few times. Recruits, aged roughly 18 to 95 years, lived in 20 to 30 US areas. The recovered donors of Cohort 3 showed two negative PCRs, clearance, or symptom resolution. Some clones are missing from TCRdb's copy, which holds only in-frame ones; the method was immunoSEQ multiplex PCR. The repertoire has roughly 190,000 clones, approximately 84% of them found once; the top ten carry approximately 3%. The data are from a study of blood T cell repertoires in COVID-19. The CDR3 sequence is 13 residues long. The germline gives CDR1 LNHDA, CDR2 SQIVND (reference sequence). The V end was cut by 6 bases, the J end by 5 bases, with 13 bases between.

Sequences were obtained from PBMCs or T cells enriched from blood (not recorded which). The chain couples TRBV19 to TRBJ1-1; D remains unclear. The origin of this receptor is a woman younger than 45 who had recovered from COVID-19. The CDR3 DNA sequence: TGTGCCAGTAGCCGTTCCTCGAGGACTGAAGCTTTCTTT. Translation: CASSRSSRTEAFF.